This T cell receptor beta chain was found in a study of T cell clones after liver transplantation. CDR1 and CDR2 (germline): SGDLS, YYNGEE. Trimming took 4 bases from V and 11 from J; bases not matched to a gene: 8. The CDR3 is 13 residues long. The table came from immunoSEQ multiplex PCR; TCRdb's copy has only in-frame clones and leaves some out. The data hold over 25,000 clones, with 90% to 95% observed a single time. The source was CD8+ T cells from blood, collected 12 months after liver transplant. The genes are TRBV9 and TRBJ1-1, with 10 positions matching TRBD1. This sequence originates from a human patient who received a liver transplant. Some T cells could come from the graft donor. The CDR3 loop reads CASSSGDRGRAFF. The CDR3 nucleotides are TGTGCCAGCAGCTCGGGGGACAGGGGTAGGGCTTTCTTT.